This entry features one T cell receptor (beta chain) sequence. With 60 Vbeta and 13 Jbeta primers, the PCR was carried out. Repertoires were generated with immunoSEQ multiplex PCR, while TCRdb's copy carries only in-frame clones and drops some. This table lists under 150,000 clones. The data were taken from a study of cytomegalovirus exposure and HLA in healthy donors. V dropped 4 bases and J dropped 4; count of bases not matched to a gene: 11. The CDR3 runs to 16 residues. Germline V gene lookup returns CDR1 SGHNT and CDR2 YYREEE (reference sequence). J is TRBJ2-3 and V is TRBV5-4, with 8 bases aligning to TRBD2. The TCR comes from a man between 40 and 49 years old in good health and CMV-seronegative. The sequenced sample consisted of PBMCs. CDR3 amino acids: CASSRGRGGRSDTQYF. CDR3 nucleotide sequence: TGTGCCAGCAGCCGGGGCCGGGGGGGTCGGTCAGATACGCAGTATTTT.